A single T cell receptor (beta chain) is shown here with its context. Libraries were prepared by immunoSEQ multiplex PCR; TCRdb keeps only in-frame clonotypes and omits some of them. This table has about 120,000 clones, more than 70% appearing once. These data come from a study of blood T cell repertoires in COVID-19. The CDR3 is 15 amino acids. The J segment lost 0 bases and the V segment lost 4 bases, leaving 4 bases of the junction unmatched. The germline gives CDR1 SGHKS, CDR2 YYEKEE (reference sequence). The TCR sequence derives from an older woman with COVID-19, enrolled during active disease. The chain employs TRBV5-5 and TRBJ2-7; 10 bases agree with TRBD2. The sample consisted of peripheral blood. The CDR3 sequence is CASSPRLAGSYEQYF. CDR3 nucleotide sequence: TGTGCCAGCAGCCCGCGACTAGCGGGCTCCTACGAGCAGTACTTC.